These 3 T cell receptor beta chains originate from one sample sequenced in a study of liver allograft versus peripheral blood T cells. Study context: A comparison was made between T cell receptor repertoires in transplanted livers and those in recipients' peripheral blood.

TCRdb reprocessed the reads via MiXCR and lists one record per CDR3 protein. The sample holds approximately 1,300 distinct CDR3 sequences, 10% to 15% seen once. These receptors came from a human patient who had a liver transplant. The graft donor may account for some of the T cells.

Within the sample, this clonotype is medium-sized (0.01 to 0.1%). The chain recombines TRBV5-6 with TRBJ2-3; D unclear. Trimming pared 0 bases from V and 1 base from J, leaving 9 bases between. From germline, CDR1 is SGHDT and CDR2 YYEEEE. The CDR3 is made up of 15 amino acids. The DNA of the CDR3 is TGTGCCAGCAGCTTGGATACCATTGGCACAGATACGCAGTATTTT. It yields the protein CASSLDTIGTDTQYF.

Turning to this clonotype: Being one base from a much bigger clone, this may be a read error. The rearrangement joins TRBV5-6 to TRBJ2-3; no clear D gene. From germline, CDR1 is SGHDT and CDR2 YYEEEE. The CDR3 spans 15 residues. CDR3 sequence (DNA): TGTGCCGGCAGCTTGGATACCATTGGCACAGATACGCAGTATTTT. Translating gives CAGSLDTIGTDTQYF.

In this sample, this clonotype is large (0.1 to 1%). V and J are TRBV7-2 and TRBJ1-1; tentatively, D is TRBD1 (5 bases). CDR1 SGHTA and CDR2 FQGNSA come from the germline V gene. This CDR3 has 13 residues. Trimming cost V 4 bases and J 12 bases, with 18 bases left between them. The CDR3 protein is CASSSLDKDKTFF. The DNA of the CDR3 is TGTGCCAGCAGCTCCCTGGACAAGGATAAAACTTTCTTT.